This TCR beta chain originates from a study of T cells in localized non-small cell lung cancer. Points from the study as a whole: Adjacent lung had a median roughly 61 of the 100 largest tumor clones. Adjacent uninvolved lung had the highest clonality, suggesting focused antigen responses.

The protocol was immunoSEQ multiplex PCR, while the TCRdb copy is restricted to in-frame clones and leaves out a portion. The sample shows around 2,500 clones, less than 30% of them seen only once. Atypia-free adjacent lung came from at least 2 cm beyond the tumor margin. Germline V CDR1 and CDR2: LGHNT, FRNRAP. Trimming shortened V by 5 bases and J by 5 bases, and 6 bases separated the two germline ends. The length of the CDR3 is 11 residues. Of note for this clone: As yet, its antigen is unknown.

The sequenced sample was normal lung tissue next to the tumor, obtained before any cancer treatment. This clonotype was obtained from a man between 40 and 70 years old with stage II squamous cell lung carcinoma. The rearrangement uses TRBV12-5 and TRBJ2-5; D is uncertain. The CDR3 sequence is CASGPRETQYF. CDR3 bases: TGTGCTAGTGGTCCTAGGGAGACCCAGTACTTC.